These T cell receptor beta chains were read from a single sample in a study of control samples from healthy donors and cancer patients. Clones were read by immunoSEQ multiplex PCR, and TCRdb kept only the in-frame ones, dropping some. This table holds around 40,000 clones, approximately 89% found once. The sample taken for sequencing was PBMCs. The receptors stem from a woman aged 35 to 49 with head and neck cancer. Each CDR3 is given with its conserved first and last residue. A D gene is named only where the DNA matches it firmly. Clone size is shown for a subset of rows, as once, few, many or a class of expanded clone.

D gene,clone size,V gene,J gene,CDR3 DNA,CDR3 protein
TRBD2,.,TRBV20-1,TRBJ2-2,TGCAGTGCTAGTGACTGGACTAGCGGGGGGGCTAACACCGGGGAGCTGTTTTTT,CSASDWTSGGANTGELFF
.,.,TRBV5-4,TRBJ2-3,TGTGCCAGCAGCTTGGCCGGTAGAACCAGGGATACGCAGTATTTT,CASSLAGRTRDTQYF
.,.,TRBV30,TRBJ1-4,TGTGCCTGGAAGGGAAGGGCAACTAATGAAAAACTGTTTTTT,CAWKGRATNEKLFF
.,.,TRBV11-2,TRBJ1-1,TGTGCCAGCAGCACAACCGTCGGGGGGGACACTGAAGCTTTCTTT,CASSTTVGGDTEAFF
.,once,TRBV7-9,TRBJ2-7,TGTGCCAGCAGCTCCTTGGGGCAGGAGACCTACGAGCAGTACTTC,CASSSLGQETYEQYF
TRBD1,.,TRBV19,TRBJ2-1,TGTGCCAGTAGTTCCTGGGACAGGGGTAACAATGAGCAGTTCTTC,CASSSWDRGNNEQFF
.,.,TRBV7-8,TRBJ2-1,TGTGCCAGCAGCTTATGGCCCCAAGCGGAGCAGTTCTTC,CASSLWPQAEQFF
.,few,TRBV3-1/TRBV3-2,TRBJ1-4,TGTGCCAGCAGCCAAGATTTGGGAGTTGAGGAAAAACTGTTTTTT,CASSQDLGVEEKLFF
.,.,TRBV29-1,TRBJ2-7,TGCAGCGTTGAAGACAGGGCCTACGAGCAGTACTTC,CSVEDRAYEQYF
.,.,TRBV6-1,TRBJ2-5,TGTGCCAGCAGTGAAATGGGAAGGCGTTGGCAAGAGACCCAGTACTTC,CASSEMGRRWQETQYF
TRBD2,.,TRBV27,TRBJ2-7,TGTGCCAGCAGTTCCCTTGGGGGGGGTGGAAGGGCCTACGAGCAGTACTTC,CASSSLGGGGRAYEQYF
.,.,TRBV6-5,TRBJ1-6,TGTGCCAGCAGTTCTACGTGGTCTAGTTCACCCCTCCACTTT,CASSSTWSSSPLHF
TRBD2,.,TRBV5-5,TRBJ2-5,TGTGCCAGCGGCGGGGGGGAGACCCAGTACTTC,CASGGGETQYF
TRBD2,.,TRBV7-8,TRBJ2-2,TGTGCCAGCAGCTTCCTCGCGCGGGGGGGCCTAGGCGGGGAGCTGTTTTTT,CASSFLARGGLGGELFF
.,.,TRBV14,TRBJ1-1,TGTGCCAGCAGCCTTTTGGGGGGCGGGGGTGAAGCTTTCTTT,CASSLLGGGGEAFF
TRBD1,.,TRBV6-5,TRBJ1-1,TGTGCCAGCAGCCTGGGACAGCGAGGGACTGAAGCTTTCTTT,CASSLGQRGTEAFF
.,medium-sized,TRBV7-9,TRBJ1-3,TGTGCCAGCAGCTTAGAGCAGGGAAGAGGAAACACCATATATTTT,CASSLEQGRGNTIYF
TRBD2,.,TRBV7-9,TRBJ2-3,TGTGCCAGCAGCCATACTAGCGGGAGGCAGAATACGCAGTATTTT,CASSHTSGRQNTQYF
.,.,TRBV6-5,TRBJ2-6,TGTGCCAGCCGAGAATCTGGGGCCAACGTCCTGACTTTC,CASRESGANVLTF
TRBD1,once,TRBV7-9,TRBJ2-5,TGTGCCAGCAGACCAGGGACAGGGGCGCGTATTGAGACCCAGTACTTC,CASRPGTGARIETQYF
.,.,TRBV19,TRBJ1-1,TGTGCCAGTAGCACGGGCGGGTTGACTGAAGCTTTCTTT,CASSTGGLTEAFF
.,.,TRBV27,TRBJ2-7,TGTGCCAGCAGTCCACGGGCACGTCGACGGGCCGCCTACGAGCAGTACTTC,CASSPRARRRAAYEQYF
.,.,TRBV19,TRBJ1-5,TGTGCCAGTAGTTCACCCCGTTTGGGGATTCAGCCCCAGCATTTT,CASSSPRLGIQPQHF
TRBD1,.,TRBV10-3,TRBJ2-7,TGTGCCATCAGTGAGTTCGGGACAGGGTCCTACGAGCAGTACTTC,CAISEFGTGSYEQYF
.,.,TRBV6-1,TRBJ2-6,TGTGCCAGCAGTGAATCTGGGGCCAACGTCCTGACTTTC,CASSESGANVLTF
TRBD2,once,TRBV5-4,TRBJ2-7,TGTGCCAGCAGCTCCCCTCGGTCGGGACTAGCGGTATACGAGCAGTACTTC,CASSSPRSGLAVYEQYF
.,.,TRBV18,TRBJ1-1,TGTGCCAGCTCGCCCCGACAGAACACTGAAGCTTTCTTT,CASSPRQNTEAFF
.,.,TRBV4-2,TRBJ2-4,TGTGCCAGCAGCCAAGATGGGCAGGGGCGCGGCTGGGCCAAAAACATTCAGTACTTC,CASSQDGQGRGWAKNIQYF
.,.,TRBV5-5,TRBJ1-1,TGTGCCAGCAGCAGCGCAGGGCTCGACGTCACTGAAGCTTTCTTT,CASSSAGLDVTEAFF
.,.,TRBV3-1/TRBV3-2,TRBJ2-2,TGTGCCAGCGCAACAGGTCCCACCGGGGAGCTGTTTTTT,CASATGPTGELFF
TRBD2,.,TRBV24-1,TRBJ2-1,TGTGCCACCAGGGGGGGTAGCGGGACTTTGGGTTCCTACAATGAGCAGTTCTTC,CATRGGSGTLGSYNEQFF